A single sample gave rise to the 9 T cell receptor beta chains below, sequenced in a study of T-cell memory formation after mild COVID-19. TCRdb ran MiXCR on the 5' RACE reads and lists one entry per CDR3 protein. The sample shows 150,000 to 200,000 distinct CDR3 sequences, around a tenth of them seen only once. The material sequenced was PBMCs or a T cell subset sorted from them (not recorded which). The receptors shown here come from a young man who had mild COVID-19 (a few samples of this study predate the infection). Cell type and time point are not known.

The chain recombines TRBV2 with TRBJ1-6; D is uncertain. Deletions cut 7 bases from V and 2 bases from J, with 12 bases between. The CDR3 length is 15 residues. Germline loops: CDR1 SNHLY, CDR2 FYNNEI. The CDR3 sequence: CASNIQSTYNSPLHF. The CDR3 bases are TGTGCCAGCAACATACAGAGTACCTATAATTCACCCCTCCACTTT. Filled out from reference TRBV2 and TRBJ1-6, the complete variable domain reads EPEVTQTPSHQVTQMGQEVILRCVPISNHLYFYWYRQILGQKVEFLVSFYNNEISEKSEIFDDQFSVERPDGSNFTLKIRSTKLEDSAMYFCASNIQSTYNSPLHFGNGTRLTVT.

This sequence joins TRBV3-1 and TRBJ1-6, with D possibly being TRBD1 (5 bases). V dropped 0 bases and J dropped 13 bases, with 10 bases sitting between them. Germline-derived CDR1 and CDR2 are LGHDT and YNNKEL (reference sequence). The CDR3 spans 13 residues. As DNA, the CDR3 is TGTGCCAGCAGCCAAGAGTCTCGGGACCCCCTCCACTTT. Translating it yields CASSQESRDPLHF.

This chain uses TRBV19 with TRBJ2-1; either TRBD1 or TRBD2 may supply D (5 bases each). The CDR3 totals 16 residues. Trimming left V 4 bases short and J 8 bases short, with 21 bases between. Germline assignment: CDR1 LNHDA and CDR2 SQIVND (reference sequence). In DNA form, the CDR3 reads TGTGCCAGTAGTAAGGGGAGTAGTTTTGTATCCGATGAGCAGTTCTTC. Amino acid sequence: CASSKGSSFVSDEQFF.

The sample holds a few counts of this clonotype. The chain recombines TRBV12-3 or TRBV12-4 with TRBJ1-2; 9 bases match TRBD1. The CDR3 is made up of 13 amino acids. J was trimmed by 10 bases and V by 6 bases; bases with no gene match: 9. The chain's CDR3 is CASRLTGQGPYTF. The CDR3 nucleotides are TGTGCCAGCAGACTAACGGGACAGGGACCCTACACCTTC.

At least ten counts were recorded for this clonotype. The chain has TRBV18 and TRBJ2-3; D assignment may be TRBD1 or TRBD2 (6 bases each). The V gene's germline CDR1 is KGHSH and CDR2 LQKENI. CDR3 length: 15 residues. V was shortened by 3 bases and J by 1 base, with 11 bases between the two germline ends. The CDR3 is CASSPGGYGTDTQYF. CDR3 nucleotide sequence: TGTGCCAGCTCACCCGGGGGCTACGGCACAGATACGCAGTATTTT.

The chain combines TRBV4-2 with TRBJ2-5; D perhaps matches TRBD2 (6 bases). CDR1 LGHNA and CDR2 YNFKEQ come from the germline V gene. The length of the CDR3 is 14 residues. The V end was cut by 2 bases, the J end by 5 bases, with 12 bases between. The CDR3 loop is CASSQTSHDETQYF. CDR3 bases: TGTGCCAGCAGCCAAACTAGCCATGATGAGACCCAGTACTTC.

The sample holds a few counts of this clonotype. The chain carries TRBV6-2 or TRBV6-3 and TRBJ1-2; 9 nucleotides match TRBD1. Germline V gene lookup returns CDR1 MNHEY and CDR2 SVGEGT. V shed 5 bases, J shed 3 bases, and the junction held 4 bases outside the gene matches. The CDR3 extends over 14 amino acids. The CDR3 DNA follows: TGTGCCAGCAGTCCGACAGGGGGGCACTATGGCTACACCTTC. Its protein product is CASSPTGGHYGYTF.

In this sample, this clonotype turned up a few times. The chain carries TRBV11-2 and TRBJ2-2, with 9 bases that match TRBD2. CDR3 length: 17 amino acids. Germline CDR1 SGHAT, CDR2 FQNNGV. Trimming took 5 bases from V and 2 from J; bases not matched to a gene: 9. The CDR3 loop reads CASSRVPSGANTGELFF. The CDR3 DNA reads as TGTGCCAGCAGCAGAGTCCCTAGCGGGGCAAACACCGGGGAGCTGTTTTTT. The full variable domain, its missing parts supplied by reference TRBV11-2 and TRBJ2-2, is EAGVAQSPRYKIIEKRQSVAFWCNPISGHATLYWYQQILGQGPKLLIQFQNNGVVDDSQLPKDRFSAERLKGVDSTLKIQPAKLEDSAVYLCASSRVPSGANTGELFFGEGSRLTVL.

The rearrangement uses TRBV15 and TRBJ2-3; D ambiguous. The length of the CDR3 is 15 residues. V lost 0 bases, J lost 2 bases, and 9 bases lay in between. Germline CDR1 is LNHNV and CDR2 is YYDKDF (reference sequence). The DNA of the CDR3 is TGTGCCACCAGCAGAGAAGCAACCCTCACAGATACGCAGTATTTT. It is translated as CATSREATLTDTQYF.